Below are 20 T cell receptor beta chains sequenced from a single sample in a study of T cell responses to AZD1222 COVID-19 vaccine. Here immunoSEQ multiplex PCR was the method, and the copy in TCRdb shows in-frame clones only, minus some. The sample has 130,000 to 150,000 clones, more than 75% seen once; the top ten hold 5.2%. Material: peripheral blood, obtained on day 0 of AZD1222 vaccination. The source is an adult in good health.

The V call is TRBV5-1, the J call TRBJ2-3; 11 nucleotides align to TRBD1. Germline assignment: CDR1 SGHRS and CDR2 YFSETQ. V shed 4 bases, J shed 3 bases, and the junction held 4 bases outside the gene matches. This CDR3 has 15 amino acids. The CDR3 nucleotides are TGCGCCAGCAGCCCCTGGGACAGGGGGACAGATACGCAGTATTTT. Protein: CASSPWDRGTDTQYF.

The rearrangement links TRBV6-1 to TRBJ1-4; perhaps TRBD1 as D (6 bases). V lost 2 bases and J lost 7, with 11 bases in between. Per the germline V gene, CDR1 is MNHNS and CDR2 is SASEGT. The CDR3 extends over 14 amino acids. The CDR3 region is CASSERGAGEKLFF. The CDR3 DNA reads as TGTGCCAGCAGTGAAAGGGGGGCAGGTGAAAAACTGTTTTTT.

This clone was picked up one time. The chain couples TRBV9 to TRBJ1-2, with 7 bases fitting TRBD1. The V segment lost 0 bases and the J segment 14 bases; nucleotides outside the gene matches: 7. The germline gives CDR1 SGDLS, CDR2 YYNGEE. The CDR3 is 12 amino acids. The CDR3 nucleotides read TGTGCCAGCAGCGTAGTTAGGGGGCCACTAACCTTC. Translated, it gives CASSVVRGPLTF. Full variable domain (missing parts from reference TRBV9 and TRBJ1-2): DSGVTQTPKHLITATGQRVTLRCSPRSGDLSVYWYQQSLDQGLQFLIQYYNGEERAKGNILERFSAQQFPDLHSELNLSSLELGDSALYFCASSVVRGPLTFGSGTRLTVV.

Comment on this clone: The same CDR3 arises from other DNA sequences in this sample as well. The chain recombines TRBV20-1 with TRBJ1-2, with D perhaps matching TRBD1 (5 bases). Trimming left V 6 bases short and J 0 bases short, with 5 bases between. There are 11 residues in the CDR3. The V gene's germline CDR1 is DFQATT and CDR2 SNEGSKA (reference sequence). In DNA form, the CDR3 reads TGCAGTGCGACAGCTAACTATGGCTACACCTTC. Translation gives CSATANYGYTF.

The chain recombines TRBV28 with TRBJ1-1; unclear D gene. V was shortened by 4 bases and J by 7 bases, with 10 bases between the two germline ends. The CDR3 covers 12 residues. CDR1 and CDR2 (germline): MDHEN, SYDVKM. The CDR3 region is CASSSPEHEAFF. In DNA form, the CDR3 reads TGTGCCAGCAGTTCGCCGGAGCATGAAGCTTTCTTT.

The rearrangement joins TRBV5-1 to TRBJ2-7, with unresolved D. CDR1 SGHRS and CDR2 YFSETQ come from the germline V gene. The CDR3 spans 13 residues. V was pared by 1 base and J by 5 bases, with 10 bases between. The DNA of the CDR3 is TGCGCCAGCAGCTTGATGGGCAGCGACGAGCAGTACTTC. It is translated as CASSLMGSDEQYF.

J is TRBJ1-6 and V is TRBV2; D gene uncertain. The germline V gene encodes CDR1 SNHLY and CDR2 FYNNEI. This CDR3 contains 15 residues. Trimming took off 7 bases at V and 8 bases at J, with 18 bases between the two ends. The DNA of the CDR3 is TGTGCCAGCACCGAGGCGGGTGGCGGGTATTCACCCCTCCACTTT. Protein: CASTEAGGGYSPLHF.

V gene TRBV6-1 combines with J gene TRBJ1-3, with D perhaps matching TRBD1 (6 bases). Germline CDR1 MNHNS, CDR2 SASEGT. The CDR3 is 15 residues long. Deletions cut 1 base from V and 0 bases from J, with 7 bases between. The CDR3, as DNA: TGTGCCAGCAGTGAAGTAGGGGGCTCTGGAAACACCATATATTTT. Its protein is CASSEVGGSGNTIYF.

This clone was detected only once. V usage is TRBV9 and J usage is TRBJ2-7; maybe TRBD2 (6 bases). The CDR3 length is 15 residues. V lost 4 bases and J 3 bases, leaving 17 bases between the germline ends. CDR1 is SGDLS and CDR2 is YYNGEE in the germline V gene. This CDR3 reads CASSPEGRPGYEQYF. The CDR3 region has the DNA TGTGCCAGCAGCCCCGAAGGGAGGCCGGGCTACGAGCAGTACTTC. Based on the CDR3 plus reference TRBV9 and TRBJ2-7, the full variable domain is DSGVTQTPKHLITATGQRVTLRCSPRSGDLSVYWYQQSLDQGLQFLIQYYNGEERAKGNILERFSAQQFPDLHSELNLSSLELGDSALYFCASSPEGRPGYEQYFGPGTRLTVT.

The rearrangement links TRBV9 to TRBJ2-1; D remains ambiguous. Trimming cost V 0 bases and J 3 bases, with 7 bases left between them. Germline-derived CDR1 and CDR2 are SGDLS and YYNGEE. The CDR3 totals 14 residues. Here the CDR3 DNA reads TGTGCCAGCAGCGTAGCGGCAGGCTACAATGAGCAGTTCTTC. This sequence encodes CASSVAAGYNEQFF.

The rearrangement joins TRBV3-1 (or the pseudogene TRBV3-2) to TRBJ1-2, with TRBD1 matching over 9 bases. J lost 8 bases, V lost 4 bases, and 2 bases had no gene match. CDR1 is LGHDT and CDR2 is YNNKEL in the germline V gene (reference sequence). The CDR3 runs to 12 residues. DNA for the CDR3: TGTGCCAGCAGCCTAACAGGGGGCGGCTACACCTTC. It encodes CASSLTGGGYTF.

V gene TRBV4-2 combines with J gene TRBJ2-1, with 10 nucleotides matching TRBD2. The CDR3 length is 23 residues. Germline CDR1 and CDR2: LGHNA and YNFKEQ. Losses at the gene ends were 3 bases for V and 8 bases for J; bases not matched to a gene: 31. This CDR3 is CASSQRTLTSRVASGGPGDEQFF. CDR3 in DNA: TGTGCCAGCAGCCAGCGAACTCTGACTTCAAGGGTGGCTAGCGGGGGCCCAGGGGATGAGCAGTTCTTC.

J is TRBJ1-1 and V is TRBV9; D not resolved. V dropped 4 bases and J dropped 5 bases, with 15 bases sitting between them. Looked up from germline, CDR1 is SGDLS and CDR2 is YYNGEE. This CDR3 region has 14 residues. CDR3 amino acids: CASSLGGRGTEAFF. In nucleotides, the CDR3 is TGTGCCAGCAGCCTGGGCGGGCGCGGGACTGAAGCTTTCTTT.

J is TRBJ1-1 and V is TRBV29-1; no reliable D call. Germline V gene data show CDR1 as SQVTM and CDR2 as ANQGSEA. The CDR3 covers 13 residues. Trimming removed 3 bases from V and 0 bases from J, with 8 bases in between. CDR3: CSVDHAMNTEAFF. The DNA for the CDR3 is TGCAGCGTTGACCATGCCATGAACACTGAAGCTTTCTTT.

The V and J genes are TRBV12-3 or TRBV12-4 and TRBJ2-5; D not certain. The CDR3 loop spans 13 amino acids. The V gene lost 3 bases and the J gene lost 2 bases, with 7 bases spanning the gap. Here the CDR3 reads CASSFMGQETQYF. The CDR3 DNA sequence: TGTGCCAGCAGTTTCATGGGACAAGAGACCCAGTACTTC.

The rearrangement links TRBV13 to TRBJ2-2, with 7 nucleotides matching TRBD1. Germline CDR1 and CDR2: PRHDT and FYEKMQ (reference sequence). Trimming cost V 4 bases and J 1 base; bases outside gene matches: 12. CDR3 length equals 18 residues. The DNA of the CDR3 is TGTGCCAGCAGCTCTAAAGACAGGGCGCACCTGAACACCGGGGAGCTGTTTTTT. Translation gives CASSSKDRAHLNTGELFF. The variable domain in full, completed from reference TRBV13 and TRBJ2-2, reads AAGVIQSPRHLIKEKRETATLKCYPIPRHDTVYWYQQGPGQDPQFLISFYEKMQSDKGSIPDRFSAQQFSDYHSELNMSSLELGDSALYFCASSSKDRAHLNTGELFFGEGSRLTVL.

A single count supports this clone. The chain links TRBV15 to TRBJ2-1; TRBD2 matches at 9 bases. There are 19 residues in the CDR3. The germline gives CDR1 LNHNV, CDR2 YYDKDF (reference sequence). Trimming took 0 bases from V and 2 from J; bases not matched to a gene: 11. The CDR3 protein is CATSRDFAAGLATYNEQFF. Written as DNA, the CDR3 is TGTGCCACCAGCAGAGATTTTGCCGCTGGACTAGCGACCTACAATGAGCAGTTCTTC.

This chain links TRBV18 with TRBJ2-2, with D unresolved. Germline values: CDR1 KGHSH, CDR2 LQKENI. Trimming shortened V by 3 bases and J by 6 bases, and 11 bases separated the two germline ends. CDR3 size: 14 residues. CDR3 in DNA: TGTGCCAGCTCACCCCCGAGTGGGGCCGGGGAGCTGTTTTTT. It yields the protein CASSPPSGAGELFF.

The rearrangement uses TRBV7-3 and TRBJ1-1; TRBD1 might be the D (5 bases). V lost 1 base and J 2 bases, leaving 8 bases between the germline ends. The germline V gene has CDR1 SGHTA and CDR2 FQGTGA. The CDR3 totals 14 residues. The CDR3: CASSLRGINTEAFF. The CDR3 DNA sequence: TGTGCCAGCAGCTTAAGGGGGATAAACACTGAAGCTTTCTTT.

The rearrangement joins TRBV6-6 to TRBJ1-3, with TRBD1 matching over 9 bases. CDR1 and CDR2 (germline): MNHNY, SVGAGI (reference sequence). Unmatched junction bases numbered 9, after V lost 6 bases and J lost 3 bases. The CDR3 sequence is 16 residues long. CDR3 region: CASSQARDRVGNTIYF. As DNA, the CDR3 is TGTGCCAGCAGCCAAGCAAGGGACAGGGTTGGAAACACCATATATTTT.